This is a list of T cell receptor beta chains from one sample in a study of T-cell memory formation after mild COVID-19. A single record per CDR3 protein comes from TCRdb applying MiXCR to the 5' RACE reads. The repertoire has 240,000 or so distinct CDR3 sequences, more than 8% of them found once; the top ten carry roughly a fifth. The sequencing sample was made of PBMCs or a T cell subset sorted from them (not recorded which). These TCRs come from a man aged 18-30 years who had mild COVID-19 (a few samples of this study predate the infection). Cell type and time point are not known. Each CDR3 is given with its conserved first and last residue. Fields, in order: J gene, D gene, clone size, V gene, CDR3 DNA, CDR3 protein. D genes are given only for firm matches. Not every row has a clone size; where given, it reads once, few, many or a size class.

J gene: TRBJ2-7
D gene: NA
clone size: many
V gene: TRBV5-5
CDR3 DNA: TGTGCCAGCAGCTTGGCAGCGACCTACGAGCAGTACTTC
CDR3 protein: CASSLAATYEQYF

J gene: TRBJ2-2
D gene: NA
clone size: few
V gene: TRBV5-4
CDR3 DNA: TGTGCCAGCAGCTTTGGGGTCCGCACCGGGGAGCTGTTTTTT
CDR3 protein: CASSFGVRTGELFF

J gene: TRBJ1-1
D gene: NA
clone size: NA
V gene: TRBV9
CDR3 DNA: TGTGCCAGCAGCCGGACACTGAACACTGAAGCTTTCTTT
CDR3 protein: CASSRTLNTEAFF

J gene: TRBJ2-1
D gene: NA
clone size: NA
V gene: TRBV29-1
CDR3 DNA: TGCAGCGTTGACGCGGAGGGTGGTGAGCAGTTCTTC
CDR3 protein: CSVDAEGGEQFF

J gene: TRBJ1-4
D gene: NA
clone size: NA
V gene: TRBV27
CDR3 DNA: TGTGCCAGCAGTCCCGACACCGAAAAACTGTTTTTT
CDR3 protein: CASSPDTEKLFF

J gene: TRBJ2-7
D gene: NA
clone size: NA
V gene: TRBV12-3/TRBV12-4
CDR3 DNA: TGTGCCAGCAGTTTATACCGAATCTACGAGCAGTACTTC
CDR3 protein: CASSLYRIYEQYF

J gene: TRBJ2-1
D gene: NA
clone size: NA
V gene: TRBV4-3
CDR3 DNA: TGCGCCAGCAGCCCCGAACTCGGCTCCTACAATGAGCAGTTCTTC
CDR3 protein: CASSPELGSYNEQFF

J gene: TRBJ1-1
D gene: NA
clone size: NA
V gene: TRBV9
CDR3 DNA: TGTGCCAGCAGCGTAGATTACAGAACTGAAGCTTTCTTT
CDR3 protein: CASSVDYRTEAFF

J gene: TRBJ1-2
D gene: NA
clone size: NA
V gene: TRBV5-8
CDR3 DNA: TGTGCCAGCAGCTCGAGGGAGCCTCGCTTGGGGGATGGCTACACCTTC
CDR3 protein: CASSSREPRLGDGYTF

J gene: TRBJ2-5
D gene: TRBD2
clone size: NA
V gene: TRBV20-1
CDR3 DNA: TGCAGTGCGGACGGGACTAGCGGGGCCCAAGAGACCCAGTACTTC
CDR3 protein: CSADGTSGAQETQYF

J gene: TRBJ1-5
D gene: TRBD1
clone size: few
V gene: TRBV7-2
CDR3 DNA: TGTGCCAGCAGCTTGGGACAGGTGAATCAGCCCCAGCATTTT
CDR3 protein: CASSLGQVNQPQHF

J gene: TRBJ2-5
D gene: NA
clone size: few
V gene: TRBV29-1
CDR3 DNA: TGCAGCGTTGTTTTTGGAGAGACCCAGTACTTC
CDR3 protein: CSVVFGETQYF

J gene: TRBJ2-2
D gene: NA
clone size: few
V gene: TRBV7-9
CDR3 DNA: TGTGCCAGCAGCTTATTTCTTCCGGGGACCGGGGAGCTGTTTTTT
CDR3 protein: CASSLFLPGTGELFF

J gene: TRBJ1-1
D gene: NA
clone size: many
V gene: TRBV12-3/TRBV12-4
CDR3 DNA: TGTGCCAGCAGCCTAACAAACACTGAAGCTTTCTTT
CDR3 protein: CASSLTNTEAFF

J gene: TRBJ1-6
D gene: NA
clone size: NA
V gene: TRBV28
CDR3 DNA: TGTGCCAGCAGTTTAGGTCCGGGCACAGGTTCACCCCTCCACTTT
CDR3 protein: CASSLGPGTGSPLHF

J gene: TRBJ1-2
D gene: NA
clone size: many
V gene: TRBV4-3
CDR3 DNA: TGCGCCAGCAGCCAGAGGAACTATGGCTACACCTTC
CDR3 protein: CASSQRNYGYTF

J gene: TRBJ1-6
D gene: NA
clone size: NA
V gene: TRBV4-2
CDR3 DNA: TGTGCCAGCAGCCAAACAGGGAAACTCCACTTT
CDR3 protein: CASSQTGKLHF

J gene: TRBJ2-2
D gene: NA
clone size: many
V gene: TRBV4-3
CDR3 DNA: TGCGCCAGCAGCCAAGATTTAATCTCCAACACCGGGGAGCTGTTTTTT
CDR3 protein: CASSQDLISNTGELFF

J gene: TRBJ2-2
D gene: TRBD2
clone size: few
V gene: TRBV7-3
CDR3 DNA: TGTGCCAGCAGCCCCGGACTAGCGGGGGGGTATGGCGGGGAGCTGTTTTTT
CDR3 protein: CASSPGLAGGYGGELFF

J gene: TRBJ2-2
D gene: NA
clone size: NA
V gene: TRBV5-1
CDR3 DNA: TGCGCCAGCAGCTTTCAGGGCCAGGGCACCGGGGAGCTGTTTTTT
CDR3 protein: CASSFQGQGTGELFF

J gene: TRBJ2-3
D gene: TRBD2
clone size: few
V gene: TRBV18
CDR3 DNA: TGTGCCACCTCCTGGACTAGCGGGGCGCCAGATACGCAGTATTTT
CDR3 protein: CATSWTSGAPDTQYF

J gene: TRBJ2-6
D gene: TRBD1
clone size: few
V gene: TRBV5-1
CDR3 DNA: TGCGCCAGCAGGACAGGGTCTGGGGCCAACGTCCTGACTTTC
CDR3 protein: CASRTGSGANVLTF

J gene: TRBJ1-1
D gene: TRBD1
clone size: few
V gene: TRBV11-2
CDR3 DNA: TGTGCCAGCAGCTTCGTACAGGGGGAGACGGCGGACACTGAAGCTTTCTTT
CDR3 protein: CASSFVQGETADTEAFF

J gene: TRBJ2-1
D gene: NA
clone size: NA
V gene: TRBV12-3/TRBV12-4
CDR3 DNA: TGTGCCAGCAGTAATCTCCCGGGAGTTGAGCAGTTCTTC
CDR3 protein: CASSNLPGVEQFF

J gene: TRBJ1-1
D gene: TRBD1
clone size: NA
V gene: TRBV30
CDR3 DNA: TGTGCCTGGAGTAAAGACAGGGCCGGCACTGAAGCTTTCTTT
CDR3 protein: CAWSKDRAGTEAFF

J gene: TRBJ1-5
D gene: NA
clone size: few
V gene: TRBV7-9
CDR3 DNA: TGTGCCAGCAGCTTTGGGGGGTTGCCCCAGCATTTT
CDR3 protein: CASSFGGLPQHF

J gene: TRBJ2-5
D gene: NA
clone size: few
V gene: TRBV29-1
CDR3 DNA: TGCAGCGTGAGACGGGACATCCAAGAGACCCAGTACTTC
CDR3 protein: CSVRRDIQETQYF

J gene: TRBJ2-2
D gene: NA
clone size: few
V gene: TRBV12-3/TRBV12-4
CDR3 DNA: TGTGCCAGCAGTTTTCGGGGGCGCCGCACCGGGGAGCTGTTTTTT
CDR3 protein: CASSFRGRRTGELFF

J gene: TRBJ2-7
D gene: NA
clone size: few
V gene: TRBV3-1
CDR3 DNA: TGTGCCAGCAGCCTGCGAGGACACCCCTCCTACGAGCAGTACTTC
CDR3 protein: CASSLRGHPSYEQYF

J gene: TRBJ2-2
D gene: NA
clone size: NA
V gene: TRBV27
CDR3 DNA: TGTGCCAGCAGCGGGGGACAGCAAAGAACCGGGGAGCTGTTTTTT
CDR3 protein: CASSGGQQRTGELFF

J gene: TRBJ2-1
D gene: TRBD2
clone size: few
V gene: TRBV20-1
CDR3 DNA: TGCAGTGCTCGCGGGGGACTCTCGGGACCTTACAATGAGCAGTTCTTC
CDR3 protein: CSARGGLSGPYNEQFF

J gene: TRBJ2-5
D gene: NA
clone size: NA
V gene: TRBV4-2
CDR3 DNA: TGTGCCAGCAGCCAAGATTGGAGGGGGGCCGCGGAAGGAGAGACCCAGTACTTC
CDR3 protein: CASSQDWRGAAEGETQYF

J gene: TRBJ1-1
D gene: NA
clone size: NA
V gene: TRBV2
CDR3 DNA: TGTGCCAGCAGGTCCCACAGGGTGGCCAACACTGAAGCTTTCTTT
CDR3 protein: CASRSHRVANTEAFF

J gene: TRBJ2-7
D gene: NA
clone size: NA
V gene: TRBV6-5
CDR3 DNA: TGTGCCAGCAGTTACTCGGCGTCGGAGATTCACCCAGACGAAACCTACGAGCAGTACTTC
CDR3 protein: CASSYSASEIHPDETYEQYF

J gene: TRBJ1-1
D gene: NA
clone size: few
V gene: TRBV9
CDR3 DNA: TGTGCCAGCAGCCCCATTCACCAGGGAGGGGGGAACACTGAAGCTTTCTTT
CDR3 protein: CASSPIHQGGGNTEAFF

J gene: TRBJ2-7
D gene: NA
clone size: many
V gene: TRBV5-1
CDR3 DNA: TGCGCCAGCAGCTTTGTGGGCAGCTACGAGCAGTACTTC
CDR3 protein: CASSFVGSYEQYF

J gene: TRBJ2-2
D gene: NA
clone size: NA
V gene: TRBV5-4
CDR3 DNA: TGTGCCAGCAGCTCTCCTGCTCGACAGCACACCGGGGAGCTGTTTTTT
CDR3 protein: CASSSPARQHTGELFF

J gene: TRBJ1-1
D gene: NA
clone size: NA
V gene: TRBV5-1
CDR3 DNA: TGCGCCGGCAGCTTAGGTAGGGGCCCTGGAGAAGCTGAAGCTTTCTTT
CDR3 protein: CAGSLGRGPGEAEAFF

J gene: TRBJ1-2
D gene: NA
clone size: few
V gene: TRBV11-2
CDR3 DNA: TGTGCCAGCAGCTTAGCATCCAGCTATGGCTACACCTTC
CDR3 protein: CASSLASSYGYTF

J gene: TRBJ1-5
D gene: NA
clone size: NA
V gene: TRBV2
CDR3 DNA: TGTGCCAGCAGTGAAGCGCTGGTCCGGGGGGGATATCAGCCCCAGCATTTT
CDR3 protein: CASSEALVRGGYQPQHF

J gene: TRBJ2-7
D gene: TRBD1
clone size: few
V gene: TRBV7-2
CDR3 DNA: TGTGCCAGCAGCCGACAGGGGATGTCCTACGAGCAGTACTTC
CDR3 protein: CASSRQGMSYEQYF

J gene: TRBJ2-1
D gene: NA
clone size: NA
V gene: TRBV6-2/TRBV6-3
CDR3 DNA: TGTGCCAGCAGTGAGACTACCTACAATGAGCAGTTCTTC
CDR3 protein: CASSETTYNEQFF

J gene: TRBJ2-2
D gene: TRBD2
clone size: few
V gene: TRBV25-1
CDR3 DNA: TGTGCCAGCACCAGCGGGGGAAACACCGGGGAGCTGTTTTTT
CDR3 protein: CASTSGGNTGELFF

J gene: TRBJ2-1
D gene: NA
clone size: NA
V gene: TRBV7-9
CDR3 DNA: TGTGCCAGCAGCCCCCGGGGTGAGCAGTTCTTC
CDR3 protein: CASSPRGEQFF

J gene: TRBJ2-6
D gene: NA
clone size: NA
V gene: TRBV27
CDR3 DNA: TGTGCCAGCAGCCTGCAGGCAGGGACAGGGGCCAACGTCCTGACTTTC
CDR3 protein: CASSLQAGTGANVLTF

J gene: TRBJ2-7
D gene: NA
clone size: NA
V gene: TRBV27
CDR3 DNA: TGTGCCAGCACTGGGTATCGAGAAAAGAGCTACGAGCAGTACTTC
CDR3 protein: CASTGYREKSYEQYF

J gene: TRBJ2-7
D gene: NA
clone size: NA
V gene: TRBV9
CDR3 DNA: TGTGCCAGCAGCGTAGGGTATAACTCCTACGAGCAGTACTTC
CDR3 protein: CASSVGYNSYEQYF

J gene: TRBJ2-1
D gene: TRBD1
clone size: NA
V gene: TRBV12-3/TRBV12-4
CDR3 DNA: TGTGCCAGCAGCCTGGGGACAGGGGATCGCAATGAGCAGTTCTTC
CDR3 protein: CASSLGTGDRNEQFF